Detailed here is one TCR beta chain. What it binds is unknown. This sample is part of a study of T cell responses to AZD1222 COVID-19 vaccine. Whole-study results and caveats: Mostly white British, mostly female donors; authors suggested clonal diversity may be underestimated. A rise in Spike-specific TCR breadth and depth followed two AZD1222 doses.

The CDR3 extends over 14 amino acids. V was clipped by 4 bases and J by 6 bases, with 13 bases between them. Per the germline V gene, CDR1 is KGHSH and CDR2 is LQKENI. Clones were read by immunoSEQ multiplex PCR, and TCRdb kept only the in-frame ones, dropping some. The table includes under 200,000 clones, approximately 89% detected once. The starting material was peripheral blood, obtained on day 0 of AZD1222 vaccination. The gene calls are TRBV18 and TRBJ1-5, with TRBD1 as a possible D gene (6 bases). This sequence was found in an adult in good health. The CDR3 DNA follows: TGTGCCAGCTCACGACAGGAGGGGGGTCAGCCCCAGCATTTT. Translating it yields CASSRQEGGQPQHF.